The clone carrying this TCR beta chain has more than one count but fewer than ten. Its antigen is currently unknown. cDNA synthesis used the whole RNA isolate, giving expressed TCRB sequences. Sequencing used immunoSEQ multiplex PCR; TCRdb keeps in-frame clones, though not all of them. In the table there are 300,000 or so clones, around 15% of which are singletons. The sample belongs to a study of beta chain features in type 1 diabetes. General study results and limits: Across all four CD4+ subsets, people with type 1 diabetes showed modestly shorter TCRB CDR3s.

The CDR3 covers 16 residues. CDR1 and CDR2 (germline): ENHRY, SYGVKD. J gave up 6 bases and V 6 bases, and 16 bases lay outside the gene matches. The V gene is TRBV10-3, the J gene TRBJ2-7; 8 bases agree with TRBD1. This sequence originates from a man aged 25-45 years with type 1 diabetes. What was sequenced was naive CD4+ T cells from blood. In DNA form, the CDR3 reads TGTGCCATCAGGGGGTCAGGGGGACAGGATCGTGCCGAGCAGTACTTC. Translating gives CAIRGSGGQDRAEQYF.